Following are 20 T cell receptor beta chains from one sample sequenced in a study of a mutant IDH1 vaccine in newly diagnosed glioma. Profiled with immunoSEQ multiplex PCR; TCRdb holds only in-frame clones, not every one. The sample lists approximately 37,000 clones; roughly 80% were seen once. No cognate antigen is known for these TCRs. Time point reported: week 23, last vaccination. In the vaccine, a single dose held 300 ug of the mutant IDH1 20-mer peptide, along with topical imiquimod. The source material was PBMCs, sampled from a glioma patient whose treatment included an IDH1 peptide vaccine. The receptors shown here come from a man in his forties or fifties with glioma.

The chain combines TRBV30 with TRBJ1-4; a possible D gene is TRBD1 (5 bases). Germline CDR1 GTSNPN, CDR2 SVGIG (reference sequence). This CDR3 comprises 12 residues. Trimming removed 0 bases at V and 8 bases at J, with 7 bases between. The CDR3 nucleotides read TGTGCCTGGAGTGTTCAGGGAGAAAAACTGTTTTTT. The encoded protein is CAWSVQGEKLFF. Full variable domain (rest looked up from reference TRBV30 and TRBJ1-4): SQTIHQWPATLVQPVGSPLSLECTVEGTSNPNLYWYRQAAGRGLQLLFYSVGIGQISSEVPQNLSASRPQDRQFILSSKKLLLSDSGFYLCAWSVQGEKLFFGSGTQLSVL.

In its sample, this clone was seen once. The chain employs TRBV18 and TRBJ2-2; 9 nucleotides match TRBD1. Germline V gene data show CDR1 as KGHSH and CDR2 as LQKENI. This CDR3 is built from 17 residues. After removal of 6 bases from V and 5 bases from J, the junction contained 13 bases not matched to a gene. The CDR3 spells CASSPPMGQGRTGELFF. The CDR3 bases are TGTGCCAGCTCCCCCCCAATGGGACAGGGAAGGACCGGGGAGCTGTTTTTT.

The rearrangement joins TRBV27 to TRBJ1-4; 7 positions agree with TRBD1. The CDR3 runs 15 residues. Germline V lookup: CDR1 MNHEY, CDR2 SMNVEV (reference sequence). V shed 5 bases, J shed 3 bases, and the junction held 6 bases outside the gene matches. CDR3 sequence reads: CASSRTGEANEKLFF. The CDR3 nucleotides are TGTGCCAGCAGTAGAACAGGGGAAGCTAATGAAAAACTGTTTTTT. The full variable domain, completed using reference TRBV27 and TRBJ1-4, is EAQVTQNPRYLITVTGKKLTVTCSQNMNHEYMSWYRQDPGLGLRQIYYSMNVEVTDKGDVPEGYKVSRKEKRNFPLILESPSPNQTSLYFCASSRTGEANEKLFFGSGTQLSVL.

The rearrangement links TRBV20-1 to TRBJ1-1; D gene uncertain. This CDR3 is built from 11 residues. The V and J ends lost 4 bases and 1 base respectively, with 4 bases between them. CDR1 and CDR2 from the germline V gene are DFQATT and SNEGSKA (reference sequence). CDR3 nucleotides: TGCAGTGCTACCCGGAACACTGAAGCTTTCTTT. Translated, it gives CSATRNTEAFF.

This clone appeared a single time. The rearrangement joins TRBV11-2 to TRBJ2-7; the match to TRBD1 covers 7 bases. The CDR3 spans 14 residues. Germline V gene data show CDR1 as SGHAT and CDR2 as FQNNGV. The V segment lost 4 bases and the J segment 1 base; nucleotides outside the gene matches: 4. The CDR3, as DNA: TGTGCCAGCAGCTATCGGGACAGATCCTACGAGCAGTACTTC. Protein product: CASSYRDRSYEQYF. Supplemented by reference TRBV11-2 and TRBJ2-7, the full variable domain reads EAGVAQSPRYKIIEKRQSVAFWCNPISGHATLYWYQQILGQGPKLLIQFQNNGVVDDSQLPKDRFSAERLKGVDSTLKIQPAKLEDSAVYLCASSYRDRSYEQYFGPGTRLTVT.

The chain uses TRBV15 and TRBJ1-2, with a possible D match to TRBD1 (5 bases). V was shortened by 0 bases and J by 8 bases, with 13 bases between the two germline ends. CDR3 size: 14 residues. The germline V gene encodes CDR1 LNHNV and CDR2 YYDKDF (reference sequence). The CDR3 DNA is TGTGCCACCAGCAGAGAACCATATACAGGAGGCTACACCTTC. Protein: CATSREPYTGGYTF.

This clone showed up just once. The gene calls are TRBV30 and TRBJ2-7, with D possibly being TRBD1 (6 bases). Trimming cost V 3 bases and J 1 base, with 7 bases left between them. Per the germline V gene, CDR1 is GTSNPN and CDR2 is SVGIG (reference sequence). The CDR3 is made up of 12 amino acids. The CDR3 region is CAWSTGSYEQYF. In nucleotides, the CDR3 is TGTGCCTGGAGCACAGGGTCCTACGAGCAGTACTTC.

The V and J genes are TRBV6-5 and TRBJ1-2; D is possibly TRBD1 (5 bases). This CDR3 is built from 14 residues. Trimming removed 2 bases at V and 2 bases at J, with 9 bases between. Germline CDR1 MNHEY, CDR2 SVGAGI. This chain's CDR3 is CASSYAGRNYGYTF. CDR3 in DNA: TGTGCCAGCAGTTACGCAGGGAGGAACTATGGCTACACCTTC.

V usage is TRBV7-8 and J usage is TRBJ2-7; a weak D match, TRBD1 (6 bases). Per the germline V gene, CDR1 is SGHVS and CDR2 is FQNEAQ. Trimming took off 3 bases at V and 5 bases at J, with 14 bases between the two ends. CDR3 length: 14 amino acids. CDR3 region: CASSLGARVDEQYF. CDR3 nucleotide sequence: TGTGCCAGCAGCTTGGGGGCGAGGGTTGACGAGCAGTACTTC. The full variable domain, its missing parts supplied by reference TRBV7-8 and TRBJ2-7, is GAGVSQSPRYKVAKRGQDVALRCDPISGHVSLFWYQQALGQGPEFLTYFQNEAQLDKSGLPSDRFFAERPEGSVSTLKIQRTQQEDSAVYLCASSLGARVDEQYFGPGTRLTVT.

CDR3 residues: CASSEQAPQETQYF. The CDR3 DNA sequence: TGTGCCAGCAGTGAACAGGCGCCTCAAGAGACCCAGTACTTC. The rearrangement joins TRBV2 to TRBJ2-5; D gene unclear. CDR3 size: 14 residues. V lost 2 bases, J lost 2 bases, and 9 bases lay in between. Germline V lookup: CDR1 SNHLY, CDR2 FYNNEI.

This clone was seen a handful of times. The V gene is TRBV30, the J gene TRBJ1-1; D unresolved. Germline V gene data show CDR1 as GTSNPN and CDR2 as SVGIG (reference sequence). V was cut by 3 bases and J by 10 bases, with 18 bases left in between. This CDR3 spans 13 amino acids. The chain's CDR3 is CAWRIERPRVAFF. The CDR3 nucleotides read TGTGCCTGGAGAATTGAGCGCCCTAGAGTAGCTTTCTTT.

The CDR3 DNA reads as TGTGCCTGGAGTGGAGACAGGATAGACAATGAGCAGTTCTTC. It yields the protein CAWSGDRIDNEQFF. The V call is TRBV30, the J call TRBJ2-1; D is possibly TRBD1 (6 bases). Germline assignment: CDR1 GTSNPN and CDR2 SVGIG (reference sequence). The CDR3 extends over 14 amino acids. V lost 1 base and J 5 bases, leaving 12 bases between the germline ends. Using reference TRBV30 and TRBJ2-1 for the parts outside the CDR3, the full variable domain is SQTIHQWPATLVQPVGSPLSLECTVEGTSNPNLYWYRQAAGRGLQLLFYSVGIGQISSEVPQNLSASRPQDRQFILSSKKLLLSDSGFYLCAWSGDRIDNEQFFGPGTRLTVL.

This clone came up once. As DNA, the CDR3 is TGCAGCGTTCCTGATACCCTAGGGAGATATCGCTATGGCTACACCTTC. Translating it yields CSVPDTLGRYRYGYTF. This chain uses TRBV29-1 with TRBJ1-2; D gene ambiguous. Germline V gene data show CDR1 as SQVTM and CDR2 as ANQGSEA. The length of the CDR3 is 16 residues. Trimming shortened V by 5 bases and J by 4 bases, and 23 bases separated the two germline ends.

This chain connects TRBV19 to TRBJ1-6; TRBD1 matches 7 bases. CDR1 LNHDA and CDR2 SQIVND come from the germline V gene (reference sequence). V lost 4 bases and J lost 7; bases outside the gene matches: 4. The CDR3 is 14 amino acids. The CDR3 is CASSTGQQNSPLHF. CDR3 DNA sequence: TGTGCCAGTAGTACGGGACAGCAAAATTCACCCCTCCACTTT.

This chain uses TRBV5-5 with TRBJ2-5; 9 bases agree with TRBD2. The trim removed 3 bases at V and 5 bases at J, leaving 5 bases unmatched. Germline-derived CDR1 and CDR2 are SGHKS and YYEKEE (reference sequence). There are 14 residues in the CDR3. For the CDR3, the DNA is TGTGCCAGCAGCTCCTTAGCGGGGGAGGAGACCCAGTACTTC. Protein product: CASSSLAGEETQYF.

As for this clone: The same CDR3 also results from other DNA sequences found in this sample. The CDR3 here is CASSIPGRGTEAFF. The CDR3 DNA follows: TGTGCCAGTAGTATACCAGGGAGAGGCACTGAAGCTTTCTTT. The chain has TRBV19 and TRBJ1-1; the D gene is possibly TRBD1 (5 bases). There are 14 residues in the CDR3. Trimming shortened V by 2 bases and J by 4 bases, and 11 bases separated the two germline ends. The germline V gene has CDR1 LNHDA and CDR2 SQIVND (reference sequence).

This clone was detected only once. This chain links TRBV25-1 with TRBJ1-1, with 9 bases aligning to TRBD1. The CDR3 loop spans 15 amino acids. Germline-derived CDR1 and CDR2 are MGHDK and SYGVNS. V was pared by 4 bases and J by 6 bases, with 9 bases of the junction left unmatched. The CDR3 region is CASSAGTGIWAEAFF. The CDR3 DNA sequence: TGTGCCAGCAGTGCCGGGACAGGGATTTGGGCTGAAGCTTTCTTT.

The rearrangement links TRBV6-5 to TRBJ1-4; D ambiguous. Trimming took 1 base from V and 0 from J, leaving 3 bases between them. The germline gives CDR1 MNHEY, CDR2 SVGAGI. The CDR3 covers 14 residues. The CDR3 protein is CASSYLPTNEKLFF. The CDR3 DNA reads TGTGCCAGCAGTTACTTACCAACTAATGAAAAACTGTTTTTT.

The chain combines TRBV28 with TRBJ1-5, with 7 bases that match TRBD1. This CDR3 contains 15 residues. V dropped 7 bases and J dropped 3; count of bases not matched to a gene: 9. Per the germline V gene, CDR1 is MDHEN and CDR2 is SYDVKM. The CDR3 nucleotides read TGTGCCAGCACAGTGGGGACAGCATCCAATCAGCCCCAGCATTTT. Its translation is CASTVGTASNQPQHF.

This sequence joins TRBV6-1 and TRBJ1-1; D possibly corresponds to TRBD1 (5 bases). The CDR3 has 12 residues. The germline V and J ends were trimmed by 10 bases and 7 bases, with 16 bases remaining between them. Germline V gene lookup returns CDR1 MNHNS and CDR2 SASEGT. The CDR3 reads CATLGLRGEAFF. In nucleotides, the CDR3 is TGTGCCACGTTGGGACTCCGAGGTGAAGCTTTCTTT.